This T cell receptor (beta chain) was identified during a study of control samples from healthy donors and cancer patients. Profiling relied on immunoSEQ multiplex PCR, and the TCRdb table lists in-frame clones only, not all of them. The sample lists approximately 100,000 clones; roughly 86% were seen once. CDR3 size: 18 residues. J was trimmed by 3 bases and V by 3 bases; bases with no gene match: 16. The TCR originated in a man aged 55 to 70 in good health. The J gene is TRBJ1-2, the V gene TRBV23-1; TRBD1 agrees at 7 bases. TRBV23-1 is an ORF for which the function is uncertain. The source material was blood. In DNA, the CDR3 is TGCGCCAGCAGTCACCCGGGGGAAGACAGGGCGGGTGACTATGGCTACACCTTC. Protein sequence: CASSHPGEDRAGDYGYTF.